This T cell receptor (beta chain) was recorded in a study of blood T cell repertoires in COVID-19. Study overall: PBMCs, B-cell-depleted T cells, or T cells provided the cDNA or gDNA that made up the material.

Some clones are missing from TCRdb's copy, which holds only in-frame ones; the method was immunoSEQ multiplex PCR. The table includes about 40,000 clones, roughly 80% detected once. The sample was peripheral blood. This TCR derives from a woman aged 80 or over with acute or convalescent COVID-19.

In DNA form, the CDR3 reads TGTGCCAGCAGCTTAGTTGGGCAAGCTAACTATGGCTACACCTTC. Its protein product is CASSLVGQANYGYTF. This chain uses TRBV7-2 with TRBJ1-2; no definite D call. V shed 1 base and J shed 0 bases, with 9 bases lying between them. Germline V CDR1 and CDR2: SGHTA, FQGNSA. This CDR3 is 15 amino acids long.